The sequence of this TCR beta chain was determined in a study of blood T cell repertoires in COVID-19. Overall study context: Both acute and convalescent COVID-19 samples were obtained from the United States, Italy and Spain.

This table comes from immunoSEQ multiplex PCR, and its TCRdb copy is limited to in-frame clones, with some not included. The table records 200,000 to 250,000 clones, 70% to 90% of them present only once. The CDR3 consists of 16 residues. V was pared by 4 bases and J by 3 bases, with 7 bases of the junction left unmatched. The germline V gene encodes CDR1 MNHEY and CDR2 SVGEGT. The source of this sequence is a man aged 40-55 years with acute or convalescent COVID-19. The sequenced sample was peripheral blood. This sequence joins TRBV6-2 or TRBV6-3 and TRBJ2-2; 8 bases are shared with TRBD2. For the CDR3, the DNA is TGTGCCAGCAGTTTATCAGCGGGGGCCTACACCGGGGAGCTGTTTTTT. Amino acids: CASSLSAGAYTGELFF.